What follows describes a single T cell receptor (beta chain). Its cognate antigen is unknown. The data are from a study of Ad26.COV2.S vaccination and SARS-CoV-2 variants. Turning to the study itself: Ad26.COV2.S, an intramuscular injection, was given once or twice 56 days apart.

Treatment given: over 15 received Ad26.COV2.S at low or high dose, single or two shots; several received placebo; per-sample allocation not given. Day 63 after the first injection of vaccine or placebo was the sampling time. Clones were sequenced by immunoSEQ multiplex PCR, and TCRdb holds only the in-frame ones, with some missing. The sample holds nearly 400,000 clones, approximately 90% seen once. Germline V gives CDR1 MNHNY, CDR2 SVGAGI (reference sequence). Trimming stripped 5 bases from V and 5 bases from J, with 21 bases between. This CDR3 has 16 residues. Study findings and constraints: It was found that vaccine and placebo recipients had similar non-spike TCR breadth. Measures of TCR breadth and depth may have fallen short of total T cell responses.

The sample in question was peripheral blood, obtained in a trial of Ad26.COV2.S vaccine versus placebo. The receptor's source is a person between 18 and 65 years old who received the Ad26.COV2.S COVID-19 vaccine or a placebo. The chain employs TRBV6-6 and TRBJ2-5; D is possibly TRBD1 or TRBD2 (5 bases each). CDR3 sequence (DNA): TGTGCCAGCAGTACGGGGTTGGGGGTCAAGAGGGAGACCCAGTACTTC. Translated: CASSTGLGVKRETQYF.